Below, 16 T cell receptor beta chains from the same sample are listed, as sequenced in a study of shared clonotypes between healthy human individuals. Assay: immunoSEQ multiplex PCR; the TCRdb copy retains only in-frame clones and omits some. The profile shows about 1.1 million clones, roughly 80% of them singletons. Sequenced: memory CD4+ T cells from PBMCs. Indicated subset: CD45RA-negative fraction. These receptors originate from a man younger than 35 in good health. Some clones in this sample may be carry-over from other donors' samples.

Here the CDR3 DNA reads TGTGCCAGCAGTGAGGTGATGCGGTACACAGATACGCAGTATTTT. Its protein product is CASSEVMRYTDTQYF. The chain links TRBV2 to TRBJ2-3; no definite D call. V was shortened by 3 bases and J by 2 bases, with 12 bases between the two germline ends. This CDR3 contains 15 residues. In germline, CDR1 is SNHLY, CDR2 FYNNEI.

This clone was seen a single time. This may arise from a read error, as a much more abundant clone is one base away. Other DNA sequences in the same sample also yield this CDR3. This chain links TRBV2 with TRBJ1-2; D may be TRBD1 (5 bases). The V gene's germline CDR1 is SNHLY and CDR2 FYNNEI. This CDR3 region has 13 residues. The ends were cut back, 0 bases at V and 3 bases at J, with 5 bases in the middle. DNA for the CDR3: TGTGCCAGCAGTGAAGCGGGGGACTATGGCTACACCTTC. This codes for CASSEAGDYGYTF.

The chain carries TRBV6-6 and TRBJ1-1, with D possibly TRBD1 on 5 matching bases. The CDR3 sequence is 13 residues long. Trimming cost V 5 bases and J 5 bases, with 12 bases left between them. CDR1 is MNHNY, CDR2 SVGAGI, per germline (reference sequence). CDR3 loop: CASSDPWGTEAFF. The CDR3 DNA reads TGTGCCAGCAGTGACCCGTGGGGGACTGAAGCTTTCTTT.

The chain employs TRBV14 and TRBJ1-2; unclear D gene. This CDR3 contains 13 residues. With 0 bases removed from V and 2 bases from J, the gap between germline ends came to 4 bases. Germline CDR1 reads SGHDN; CDR2 reads FVKESK. Written as DNA, the CDR3 is TGTGCCAGCAGCCAAGAAAGGAACTATGGCTACACCTTC. Its translation is CASSQERNYGYTF.

V usage is TRBV28 and J usage is TRBJ2-2; 7 bases fit TRBD1. J lost 4 bases, V lost 6 bases, and 2 bases had no gene match. CDR1 is MDHEN, CDR2 SYDVKM, per germline. The CDR3 consists of 13 residues. The DNA for the CDR3 is TGTGCCAGCAGGCGACAGGGCACCGGGGAGCTGTTTTTT. Translated, it gives CASRRQGTGELFF.

This clone was observed a few times. The J gene is TRBJ2-4, the V gene TRBV7-2; TRBD1 aligns across 9 bases. Germline CDR1 SGHTA, CDR2 FQGNSA. The CDR3 contains 17 residues. The trim removed 0 bases at V and 1 base at J, leaving 4 bases unmatched. The CDR3 coding sequence is TGTGCCAGCAGCTTAGCCGGGACAGGGTCGGCCAAAAACATTCAGTACTTC. It is translated as CASSLAGTGSAKNIQYF.

This clone was recorded once. This chain joins TRBV11-2 and TRBJ1-2, with 10 bases aligning to TRBD1. The trim removed 5 bases at V and 5 bases at J, leaving 20 bases unmatched. CDR3 length: 19 residues. From germline, CDR1 is SGHAT and CDR2 FQNNGV. In DNA form, the CDR3 reads TGTGCCAGCAGCCCCTTGGGGCCCGGGACAGGGGATCGAAGGTATGGCTACACCTTC. Amino acid sequence: CASSPLGPGTGDRRYGYTF.

The chain combines TRBV19 with TRBJ2-3, with unresolved D. The CDR3 has 15 residues. The V end lost 3 bases, the J end lost 3 bases, and 13 bases lay between the germline ends. Germline-derived CDR1 and CDR2 are LNHDA and SQIVND (reference sequence). The DNA for the CDR3 is TGTGCCAGTAGTATGGTGCCTTACGAGACAGATACGCAGTATTTT. Translated: CASSMVPYETDTQYF.

This chain joins TRBV6-5 and TRBJ1-3; no clear D. CDR3 size: 14 residues. Germline lookup yields CDR1 MNHEY and CDR2 SVGAGI. Between the trimmed V and J ends, which lost 0 bases and 1 base, there was a span of 4 bases. For the CDR3, the DNA is TGTGCCAGCAGTTACTCGAATTCTGGAAACACCATATATTTT. Its protein is CASSYSNSGNTIYF.

The CDR3 region has the DNA TGTGCCAGCAGCTACGCCCAAGCGGAGGAGACCCAGTACTTC. This translates into CASSYAQAEETQYF. The chain is built from TRBV14 and TRBJ2-5; TRBD2 is a possible D gene (5 bases). Trimming stripped 5 bases from V and 5 bases from J, with 15 bases between. Germline V lookup: CDR1 SGHDN, CDR2 FVKESK. The CDR3 consists of 14 residues.

The CDR3 sequence is CASSPTQFSGELFF. As DNA, the CDR3 is TGTGCCAGCTCCCCGACTCAGTTCTCCGGGGAGCTGTTTTTT. V gene TRBV25-1 combines with J gene TRBJ2-2; D is uncertain. CDR1 is MGHDK and CDR2 is SYGVNS in the germline V gene. The CDR3 runs 14 residues. V lost 8 bases, J lost 6 bases, and 16 bases lay in between.

V is TRBV18 and J is TRBJ1-2; maybe TRBD1 (5 bases). Germline CDR1 and CDR2: KGHSH and LQKENI. The CDR3 contains 13 residues. Trimming left V 3 bases short and J 6 bases short, with 11 bases between. CDR3 coding DNA: TGTGCCAGCTCACCGGGCTTAGGGGATGGCTACACCTTC. This gives the protein CASSPGLGDGYTF.

The chain employs TRBV18 and TRBJ2-5; D remains unclear. V shed 6 bases and J shed 1 base, with 9 bases lying between them. The CDR3 loop spans 13 amino acids. Per germline, CDR1 KGHSH and CDR2 LQKENI. CDR3: CASSLELQETQYF. Here the CDR3 DNA reads TGTGCCAGCTCGCTGGAGCTCCAAGAGACCCAGTACTTC.

V usage is TRBV2 and J usage is TRBJ2-7, with D possibly matching TRBD1 (6 bases). V lost 2 bases, J lost 1 base, and 12 bases lay in between. This CDR3 contains 15 residues. Looked up from germline, CDR1 is SNHLY and CDR2 is FYNNEI. The CDR3 DNA reads TGTGCCAGCAGTGAAAAGGACAGCTTTTCCTACGAGCAGTACTTC. It is translated as CASSEKDSFSYEQYF. Complete variable domain (other parts from reference TRBV2 and TRBJ2-7): EPEVTQTPSHQVTQMGQEVILRCVPISNHLYFYWYRQILGQKVEFLVSFYNNEISEKSEIFDDQFSVERPDGSNFTLKIRSTKLEDSAMYFCASSEKDSFSYEQYFGPGTRLTVT.

This clone was counted once. This rearrangement joins TRBV19 to TRBJ2-7, with a tentative D call TRBD1 (6 bases). From germline, CDR1 is LNHDA and CDR2 SQIVND (reference sequence). V was pared by 6 bases and J by 2 bases, with 14 bases between. The CDR3 runs 14 residues. DNA for the CDR3: TGTGCCAGTAGGAACAGGGTCCCCCCCTACGAGCAGTACTTC. Translated: CASRNRVPPYEQYF.

The rearrangement links TRBV10-3 to TRBJ2-3; D may be TRBD1 or TRBD2 (5 bases each). CDR3 length equals 14 residues. V lost 7 bases to trimming and J lost 2 bases, with 13 bases between them. The germline gives CDR1 ENHRY, CDR2 SYGVKD. The CDR3 DNA follows: TGTGCCATCACCGGGGACGGACCCACAGATACGCAGTATTTT. This codes for CAITGDGPTDTQYF.